The clone carrying this T cell receptor beta chain was detected a few times. The repertoire was sequenced with immunoSEQ multiplex PCR; TCRdb's copy has only in-frame clones and lacks some. The sample has 700,000 or so clones, 75% to 90% seen once. Germline-derived CDR1 and CDR2 are SGHAT and FQNNGV. V shed 4 bases and J 8 bases; nucleotides not matched to a gene: 22. There are 18 residues in the CDR3. The data were obtained in a study of shared T cell receptors in the human thymus. These records were also assigned to another study, of human thymus T cells.

The sequenced sample was thymocytes. The chain uses TRBV11-2 and TRBJ1-2; 7 nucleotides match TRBD1. This clonotype was sampled from a girl less than two years old with a congenital heart defect. CDR3 sequence (DNA): TGTGCCAGCAGCTCCCGACAGGGACCGTCTCGTTTCTATGGAGGCTACACCTTC. It codes for CASSSRQGPSRFYGGYTF.